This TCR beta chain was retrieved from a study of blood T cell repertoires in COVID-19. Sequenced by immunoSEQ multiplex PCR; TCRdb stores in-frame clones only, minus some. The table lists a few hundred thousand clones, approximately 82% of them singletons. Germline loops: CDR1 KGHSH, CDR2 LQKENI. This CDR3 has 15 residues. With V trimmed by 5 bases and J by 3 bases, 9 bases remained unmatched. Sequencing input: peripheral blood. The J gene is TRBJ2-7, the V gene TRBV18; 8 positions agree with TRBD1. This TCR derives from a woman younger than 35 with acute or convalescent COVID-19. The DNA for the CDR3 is TGTGCCAGCTCAGCGGACTCAGGGGGCAGCTACGAGCAGTACTTC. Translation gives CASSADSGGSYEQYF.